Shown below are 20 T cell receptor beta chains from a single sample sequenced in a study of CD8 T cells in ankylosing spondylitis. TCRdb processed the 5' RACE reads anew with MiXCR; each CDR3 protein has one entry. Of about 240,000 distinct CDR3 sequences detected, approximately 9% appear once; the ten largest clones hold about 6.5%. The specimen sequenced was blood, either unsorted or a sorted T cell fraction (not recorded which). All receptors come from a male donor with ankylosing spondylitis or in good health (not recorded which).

CDR3 loop: CASSYLTGRNSPLHF. The DNA of the CDR3 is TGTGCCAGCAGTTACTTGACAGGGAGGAATTCACCCCTCCACTTT. The chain couples TRBV6-5 to TRBJ1-6; TRBD1 aligns across 7 bases. CDR3 length equals 15 residues. V lost 1 base and J lost 7; bases outside the gene matches: 4. Germline lookup yields CDR1 MNHEY and CDR2 SVGAGI.

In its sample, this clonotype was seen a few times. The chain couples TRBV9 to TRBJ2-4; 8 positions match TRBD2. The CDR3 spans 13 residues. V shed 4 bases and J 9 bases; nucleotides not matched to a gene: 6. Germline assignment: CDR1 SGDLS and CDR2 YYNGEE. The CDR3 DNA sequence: TGTGCCAGCAGCTTCGGGGGGGCATCCATTCAGTACTTC. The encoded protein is CASSFGGASIQYF.

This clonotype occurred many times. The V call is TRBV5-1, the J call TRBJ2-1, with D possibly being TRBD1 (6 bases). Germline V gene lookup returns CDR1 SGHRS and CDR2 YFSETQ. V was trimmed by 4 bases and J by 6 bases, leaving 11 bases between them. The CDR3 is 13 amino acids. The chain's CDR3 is CASSLPGVNEQFF. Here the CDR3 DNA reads TGCGCCAGCAGCCTCCCAGGGGTCAATGAGCAGTTCTTC. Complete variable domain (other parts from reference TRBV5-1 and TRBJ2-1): KAGVTQTPRYLIKTRGQQVTLSCSPISGHRSVSWYQQTPGQGLQFLFEYFSETQRNKGNFPGRFSGRQFSNSRSEMNVSTLELGDSALYLCASSLPGVNEQFFGPGTRLTVL.

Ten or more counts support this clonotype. CDR3 region: CSARKGQWNQPQHF. In DNA form, the CDR3 reads TGCAGTGCTAGAAAGGGACAGTGGAATCAGCCCCAGCATTTT. The genes are TRBV20-1 and TRBJ1-5, with 7 bases fitting TRBD1. V dropped 2 bases and J dropped 4; count of bases not matched to a gene: 5. The CDR3 spans 14 residues. The germline V gene encodes CDR1 DFQATT and CDR2 SNEGSKA (reference sequence).

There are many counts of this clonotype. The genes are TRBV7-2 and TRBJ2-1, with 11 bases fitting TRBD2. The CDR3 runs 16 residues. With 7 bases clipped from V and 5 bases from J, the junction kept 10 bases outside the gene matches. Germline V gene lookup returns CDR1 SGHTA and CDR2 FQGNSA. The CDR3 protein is CASTLELAGENNEQFF. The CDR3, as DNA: TGTGCCAGCACCCTCGAACTAGCGGGAGAGAACAATGAGCAGTTCTTC. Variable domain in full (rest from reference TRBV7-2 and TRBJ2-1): GAGVSQSPSNKVTEKGKDVELRCDPISGHTALYWYRQSLGQGLEFLIYFQGNSAPDKSGLPSDRFSAERTGGSVSTLTIQRTQQEDSAVYLCASTLELAGENNEQFFGPGTRLTVL.

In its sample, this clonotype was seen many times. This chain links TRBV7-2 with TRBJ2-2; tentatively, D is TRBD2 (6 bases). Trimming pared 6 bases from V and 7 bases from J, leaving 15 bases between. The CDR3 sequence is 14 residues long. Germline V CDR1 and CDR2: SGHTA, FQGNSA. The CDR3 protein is CASRGLPRVGELFF. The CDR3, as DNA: TGTGCCAGCAGGGGACTCCCTAGGGTCGGGGAGCTGTTTTTT.

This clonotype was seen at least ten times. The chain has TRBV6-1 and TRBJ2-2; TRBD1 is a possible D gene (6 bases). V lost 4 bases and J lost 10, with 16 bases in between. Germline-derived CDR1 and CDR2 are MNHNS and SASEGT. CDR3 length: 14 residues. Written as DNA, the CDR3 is TGTGCCAGCAGTGCCTTAAGGCAGGGGTCGGAGCTGTTTTTT. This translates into CASSALRQGSELFF.

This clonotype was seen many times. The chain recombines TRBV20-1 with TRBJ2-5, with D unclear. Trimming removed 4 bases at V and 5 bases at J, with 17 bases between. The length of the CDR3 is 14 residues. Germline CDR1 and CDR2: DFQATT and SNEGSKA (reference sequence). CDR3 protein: CSANRALFGETQYF. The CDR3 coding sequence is TGCAGTGCTAATAGGGCCCTCTTTGGGGAGACCCAGTACTTC.

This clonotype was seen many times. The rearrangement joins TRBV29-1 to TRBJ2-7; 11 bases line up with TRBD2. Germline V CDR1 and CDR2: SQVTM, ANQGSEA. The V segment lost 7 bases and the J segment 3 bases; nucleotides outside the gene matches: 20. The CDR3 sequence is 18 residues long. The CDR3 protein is CSAMTGDPLAGGYYEQYF. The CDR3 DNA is TGCAGCGCGATGACAGGGGATCCTCTAGCGGGGGGATACTACGAGCAGTACTTC.

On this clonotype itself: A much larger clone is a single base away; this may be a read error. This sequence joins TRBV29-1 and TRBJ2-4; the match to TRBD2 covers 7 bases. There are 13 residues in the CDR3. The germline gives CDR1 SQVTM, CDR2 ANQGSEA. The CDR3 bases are TGCAGCGTTGTTTGGCGGGGGAGAAACATTCAGTGCTTC. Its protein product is CSVVWRGRNIQCF.

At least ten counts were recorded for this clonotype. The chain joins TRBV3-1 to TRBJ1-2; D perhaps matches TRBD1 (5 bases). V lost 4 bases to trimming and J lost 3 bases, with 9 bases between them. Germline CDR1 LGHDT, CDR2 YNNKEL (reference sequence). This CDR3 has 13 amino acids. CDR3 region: CASSPGADYGYTF. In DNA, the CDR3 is TGTGCCAGCAGCCCCGGGGCAGACTATGGCTACACCTTC.

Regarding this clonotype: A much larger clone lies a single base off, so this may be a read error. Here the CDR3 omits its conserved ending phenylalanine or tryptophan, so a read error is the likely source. The CDR3 DNA reads as TGCAGTGCTTCCCAGGTCTCAGCCAAAAACATTCAGTACCTC. This encodes CSASQVSAKNIQYL. V usage is TRBV20-1 and J usage is TRBJ2-4; D call uncertain. CDR1 DFQATT and CDR2 SNEGSKA come from the germline V gene (reference sequence). V shed 5 bases and J shed 0 bases, with 11 bases lying between them. This CDR3 comprises 14 residues.

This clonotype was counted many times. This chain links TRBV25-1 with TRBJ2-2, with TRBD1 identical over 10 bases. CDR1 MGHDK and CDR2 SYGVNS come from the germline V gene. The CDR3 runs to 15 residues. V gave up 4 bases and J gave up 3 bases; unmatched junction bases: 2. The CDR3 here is CASSAGTGDTGELFF. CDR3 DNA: TGTGCCAGCAGTGCCGGGACAGGGGACACCGGGGAGCTGTTTTTT.

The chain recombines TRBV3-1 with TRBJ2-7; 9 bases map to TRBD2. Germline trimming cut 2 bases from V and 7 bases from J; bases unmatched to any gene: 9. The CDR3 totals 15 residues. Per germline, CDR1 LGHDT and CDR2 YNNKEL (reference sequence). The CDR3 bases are TGTGCCAGCAGCCAACTCATAGCGGGAGCGGATGAGCAGTACTTC. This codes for CASSQLIAGADEQYF.

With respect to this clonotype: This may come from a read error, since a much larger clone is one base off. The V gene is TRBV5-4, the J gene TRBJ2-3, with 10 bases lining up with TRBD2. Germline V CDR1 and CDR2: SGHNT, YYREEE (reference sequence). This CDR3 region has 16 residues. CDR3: CGSSLGGSGRTDTQYF. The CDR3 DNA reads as TGTGGCAGCAGCTTGGGTGGTAGCGGGAGGACAGATACGCAGTATTTT.

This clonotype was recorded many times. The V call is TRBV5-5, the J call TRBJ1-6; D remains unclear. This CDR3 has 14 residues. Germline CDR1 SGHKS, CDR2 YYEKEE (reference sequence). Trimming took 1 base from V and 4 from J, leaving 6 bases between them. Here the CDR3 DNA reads TGTGCCAGCAGCTTGCGCGGTTATAATTCACCCCTCCACTTT. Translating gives CASSLRGYNSPLHF.

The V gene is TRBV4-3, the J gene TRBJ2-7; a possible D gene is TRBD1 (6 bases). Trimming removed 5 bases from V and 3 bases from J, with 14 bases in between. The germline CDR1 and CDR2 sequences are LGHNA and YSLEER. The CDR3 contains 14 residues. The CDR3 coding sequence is TGCGCCAGCAGCTTCTCAGGGGTCGGCTACGAGCAGTACTTC. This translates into CASSFSGVGYEQYF.

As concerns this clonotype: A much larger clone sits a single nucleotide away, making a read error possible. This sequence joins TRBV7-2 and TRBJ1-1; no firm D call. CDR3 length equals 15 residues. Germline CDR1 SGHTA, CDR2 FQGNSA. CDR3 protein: CASSLASGINTEAFF. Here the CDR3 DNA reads TGTGCCAGCAGCTTAGCATCAGGCATTAACACTGAAGCCTTCTTT.

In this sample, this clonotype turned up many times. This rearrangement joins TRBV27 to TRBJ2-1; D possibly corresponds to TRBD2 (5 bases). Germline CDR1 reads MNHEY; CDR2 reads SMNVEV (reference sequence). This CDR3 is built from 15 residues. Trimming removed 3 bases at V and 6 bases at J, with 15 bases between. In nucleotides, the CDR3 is TGTGCCAGCAGTTTCTCAGGAGCGGCTATCAATGAGCAGTTCTTC. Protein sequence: CASSFSGAAINEQFF.

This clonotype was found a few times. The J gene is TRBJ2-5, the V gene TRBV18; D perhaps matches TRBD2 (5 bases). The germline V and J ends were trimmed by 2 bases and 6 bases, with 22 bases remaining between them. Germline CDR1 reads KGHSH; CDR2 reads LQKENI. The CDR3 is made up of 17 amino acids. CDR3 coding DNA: TGTGCCAGCTCACCAAGAGTCCCGTCCGGGGTTAGCAAGACCCAGTACTTC. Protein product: CASSPRVPSGVSKTQYF.